Listed below are T cell receptor beta chains from one sample, sequenced in a study of T cells in Graves' hyperthyroidism and ophthalmopathy. TCRdb itself ran the multiplex PCR reads through MiXCR, one entry per CDR3 protein. Among 50,000 to 75,000 distinct CDR3 sequences listed, about 49% were seen once. The sample consisted of blood. These receptors were collected from a woman aged 25 to 39 with Graves' ophthalmopathy. Both conserved end residues are part of each CDR3. The D gene is left open where the match is weak. The size of a clone is reported for some rows only, either as once, few or many, or as a class for expanded clones.

abundance	d_gene	j_gene	v_gene	CDR3aa	CDR3nt
once	TRBD2	TRBJ2-5	TRBV6-4	CASSDGGSETQYF	TGTGCCAGCAGTGACGGCGGGAGTGAGACCCAGTACTTC
NA	NA	TRBJ2-1	TRBV7-4	CASSSTSGTSNGQFF	TGTGCCAGCAGCTCCACCTCCGGGACCTCAAATGGGCAGTTCTTC
NA	TRBD2	TRBJ2-3	TRBV24-1	CATRRMASGMGTDTQYF	TGTGCCACCAGGAGGATGGCTAGCGGGATGGGTACAGATACGCAGTATTTT
many	NA	TRBJ2-4	TRBV5-1	CASSLEASLNIQYF	TGCGCCAGCAGCTTGGAAGCTAGTCTCAACATTCAGTACTTC
NA	TRBD1	TRBJ1-1	TRBV2	CASSETGSEAFF	TGTGCCAGCAGTGAGACAGGGTCTGAAGCTTTCTTT
few	NA	TRBJ1-2	TRBV6-1	CASSSWAGTGKGYTF	TGTGCCAGCAGTTCTTGGGCCGGGACGGGGAAGGGCTACACCTTC
NA	TRBD2	TRBJ2-2	TRBV5-8	CASRPTSGSRGTGELFF	TGTGCCAGCAGGCCTACTAGCGGGAGTCGGGGCACCGGGGAGCTGTTTTTT
many	TRBD2	TRBJ2-1	TRBV20-1	CSARALAGGGEQFF	TGCAGTGCTAGGGCACTAGCGGGAGGGGGTGAGCAGTTCTTC
NA	NA	TRBJ1-2	TRBV7-2	CASRESHRSRGYGYTF	TGTGCCAGCAGAGAAAGCCACAGGTCCCGGGGCTATGGCTACACCTTC
NA	NA	TRBJ2-7	TRBV5-6	CASSSLGSYEQYF	TGTGCCAGCAGCTCTCTCGGATCCTACGAGCAGTACTTC
many	TRBD1	TRBJ2-7	TRBV28	CASSLGGTGGNEQYF	TGTGCCAGCAGTTTAGGCGGGACAGGGGGCAACGAGCAGTACTTC
many	TRBD1	TRBJ2-7	TRBV28	CASSLSRGLYEQYF	TGTGCCAGCAGTTTATCCAGGGGGCTGTACGAGCAGTACTTC
many	TRBD1	TRBJ1-5	TRBV19	CASSGYQGARQPQHF	TGTGCCAGTAGTGGATATCAGGGGGCACGGCAGCCCCAGCATTTT
many	TRBD1	TRBJ2-1	TRBV2	CASTRDRAYNEQFF	TGTGCCAGCACCCGGGACAGGGCTTACAATGAGCAGTTCTTC
many	NA	TRBJ1-2	TRBV7-9	CASSLVSSFSPGIYGYTF	TGTGCCAGCAGCTTAGTATCCTCGTTTTCCCCGGGTATCTATGGCTACACCTTC
NA	TRBD1	TRBJ1-4	TRBV2	CASSESNSTGGEKLFF	TGTGCCAGCAGTGAATCGAATAGCACAGGGGGGGAAAAACTGTTTTTT
many	NA	TRBJ1-4	TRBV20-1	CSARQGMGEKLFF	TGCAGTGCTAGACAGGGGATGGGTGAAAAACTGTTTTTT
NA	NA	TRBJ1-1	TRBV19	CASGIGVANTEAFF	TGTGCCAGTGGTATAGGGGTCGCCAACACTGAGGCTTTCTTT
once	TRBD2	TRBJ2-5	TRBV20-1	CTALAGVSRETQYF	TGCACCGCGCTAGCGGGAGTCTCCCGAGAGACCCAGTACTTC
NA	TRBD1	TRBJ1-5	TRBV7-8	CASSTRRGNGNQPQHF	TGTGCCAGCAGCACCCGCAGGGGGAACGGCAATCAGCCCCAGCATTTT
few	NA	TRBJ2-2	TRBV19	CASSTQGPGELFF	TGTGCCAGTAGTACCCAGGGTCCCGGGGAGCTGTTTTTT
many	NA	TRBJ2-2	TRBV6-1	CASSEGDSEAGELFF	TGTGCCAGCAGTGAAGGAGACAGCGAGGCCGGGGAGCTGTTTTTT
NA	NA	TRBJ1-1	TRBV19	CASSSDTQNTGAFF	TGTGCCAGTAGTAGTGACACCCAGAACACTGGAGCCTTCTTT
once	TRBD1	TRBJ1-2	TRBV29-1	CSVGEQGAVGYTF	TGCAGCGTTGGAGAACAGGGGGCTGTTGGCTACACCTTC
medium-sized	TRBD1	TRBJ2-3	TRBV24-1	CATSEDRADTQYF	TGTGCCACCAGTGAAGACAGGGCAGATACGCAGTATTTT
NA	TRBD1	TRBJ1-2	TRBV9	CASRPTGALTTNTF	TGTGCCAGCAGACCGACAGGGGCACTAACGACGAACACCTTC
medium-sized	NA	TRBJ1-6	TRBV10-3	CASGRQTNSPLHF	TGTGCCAGCGGACGCCAGACTAATTCACCCCTCCACTTT
many	NA	TRBJ2-3	TRBV9	CASSVAGYTDTQYF	TGTGCCAGCAGCGTAGCAGGCTACACAGATACGCAGTATTTT
NA	NA	TRBJ1-1	TRBV7-9	CASSALLGTAFF	TGTGCCAGCAGCGCCTTGTTGGGGACGGCTTTCTTT
NA	NA	TRBJ2-7	TRBV7-7	CASNPDNYEQYF	TGTGCTAGCAACCCGGACAATTACGAGCAGTACTTC
many	TRBD2	TRBJ2-3	TRBV2	CASSVGLATDTQYF	TGTGCCAGCAGCGTAGGACTAGCTACAGATACGCAGTATTTT
many	NA	TRBJ1-2	TRBV6-4	CASSDSRVYTF	TGTGCCAGCAGTGACTCAAGGGTCTACACCTTC
many	NA	TRBJ1-2	TRBV20-1	CSAGQPNYGYTF	TGCAGTGCCGGACAGCCTAACTATGGCTACACCTTC